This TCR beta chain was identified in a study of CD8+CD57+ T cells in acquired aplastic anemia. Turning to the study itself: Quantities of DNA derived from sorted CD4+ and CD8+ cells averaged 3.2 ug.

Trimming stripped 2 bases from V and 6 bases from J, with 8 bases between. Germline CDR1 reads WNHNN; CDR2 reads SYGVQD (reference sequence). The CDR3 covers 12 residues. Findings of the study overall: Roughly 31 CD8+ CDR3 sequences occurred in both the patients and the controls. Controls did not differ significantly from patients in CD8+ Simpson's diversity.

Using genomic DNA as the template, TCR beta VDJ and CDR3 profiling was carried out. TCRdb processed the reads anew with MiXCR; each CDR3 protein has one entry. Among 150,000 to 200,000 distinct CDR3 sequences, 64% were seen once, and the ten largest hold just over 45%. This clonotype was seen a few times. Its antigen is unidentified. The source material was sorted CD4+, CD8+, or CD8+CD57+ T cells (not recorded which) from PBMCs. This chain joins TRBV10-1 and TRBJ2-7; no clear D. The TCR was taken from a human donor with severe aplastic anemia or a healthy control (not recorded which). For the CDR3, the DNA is TGCGCCAGCAGTGAGGTGTCGGGCGAGCAGTACTTC. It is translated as CASSEVSGEQYF.